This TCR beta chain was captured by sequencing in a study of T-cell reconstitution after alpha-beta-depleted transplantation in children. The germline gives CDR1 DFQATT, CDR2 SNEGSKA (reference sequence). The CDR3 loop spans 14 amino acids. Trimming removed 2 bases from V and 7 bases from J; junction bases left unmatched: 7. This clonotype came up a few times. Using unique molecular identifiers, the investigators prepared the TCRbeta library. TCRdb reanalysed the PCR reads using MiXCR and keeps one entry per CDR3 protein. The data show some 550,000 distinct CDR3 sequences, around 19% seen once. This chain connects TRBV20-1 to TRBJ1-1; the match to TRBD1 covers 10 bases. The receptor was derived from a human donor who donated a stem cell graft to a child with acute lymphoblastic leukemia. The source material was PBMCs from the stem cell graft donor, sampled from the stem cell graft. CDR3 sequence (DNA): TGCAGTGCTAGAACCCCGTGGACAGGGGGTGAAGCTTTCTTT. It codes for CSARTPWTGGEAFF.